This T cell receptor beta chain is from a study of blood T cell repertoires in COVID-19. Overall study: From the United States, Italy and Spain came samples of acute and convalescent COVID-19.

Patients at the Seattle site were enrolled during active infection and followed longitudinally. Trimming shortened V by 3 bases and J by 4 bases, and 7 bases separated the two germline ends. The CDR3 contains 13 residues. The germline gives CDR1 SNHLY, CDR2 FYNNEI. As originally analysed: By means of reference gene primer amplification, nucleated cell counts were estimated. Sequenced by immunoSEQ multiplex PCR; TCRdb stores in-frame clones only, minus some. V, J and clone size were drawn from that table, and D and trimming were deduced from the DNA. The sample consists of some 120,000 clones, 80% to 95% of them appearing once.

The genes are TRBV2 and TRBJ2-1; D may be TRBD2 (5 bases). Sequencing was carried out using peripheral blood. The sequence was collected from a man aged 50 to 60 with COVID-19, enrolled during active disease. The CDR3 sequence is CASSESGYNEQFF. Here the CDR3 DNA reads TGTGCCAGCAGTGAGTCGGGGTACAATGAGCAGTTCTTC.